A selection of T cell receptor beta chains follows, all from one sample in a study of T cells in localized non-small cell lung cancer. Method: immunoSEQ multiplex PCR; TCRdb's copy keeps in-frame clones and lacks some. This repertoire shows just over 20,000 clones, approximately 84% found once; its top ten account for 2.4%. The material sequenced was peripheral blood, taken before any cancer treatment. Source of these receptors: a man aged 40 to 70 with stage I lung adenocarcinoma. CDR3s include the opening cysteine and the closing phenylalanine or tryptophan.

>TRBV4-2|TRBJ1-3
CASSREVSGNTIYF
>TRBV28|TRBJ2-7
CASSRTRWGAVYEQYF
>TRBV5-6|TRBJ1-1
CASSLGTIGGAFF
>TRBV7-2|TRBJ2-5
CASSHGTSGGASRETQYF
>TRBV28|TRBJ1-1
CASSTPTGPREAFF
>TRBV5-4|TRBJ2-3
CASSFSGSTDTQYF
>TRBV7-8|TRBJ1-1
CASSLVTGSPGTEAFF
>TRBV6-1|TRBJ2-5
CASSRDLQETQYF
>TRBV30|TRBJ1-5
CAWRGTGYEQPQHF
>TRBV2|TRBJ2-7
CASRDRGYEQYF
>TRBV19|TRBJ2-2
CASSIGGELFF
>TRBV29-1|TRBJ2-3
CSVAGARDTQYF
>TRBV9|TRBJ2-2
CASSRQGARTGELFF
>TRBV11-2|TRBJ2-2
CASTRLAGPTGELFF
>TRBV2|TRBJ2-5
CASSGHSIKETQYF
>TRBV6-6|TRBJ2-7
CASSYSWTGTQQYF
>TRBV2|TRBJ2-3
CASSSDYYTDTQYF
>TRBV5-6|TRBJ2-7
CASSYRGGYEQYF
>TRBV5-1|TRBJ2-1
CASSWGLANNEQFF
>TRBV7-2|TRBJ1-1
CASSFAGAENTEAFF
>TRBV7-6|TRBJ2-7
CASSFGASGYEQYF
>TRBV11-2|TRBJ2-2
CASSFGPPGELFF
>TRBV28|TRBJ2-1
CASSPDTIRTYNEQFF
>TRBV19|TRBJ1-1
CASSQRGTDTEAFF
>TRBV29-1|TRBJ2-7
CSVRQGEGSYEQYF
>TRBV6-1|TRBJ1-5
CASRHTDHQPQHF
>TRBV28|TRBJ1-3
CASSEPRDRAWNGNTIYF
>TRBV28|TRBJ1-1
CASSLVLRGTEAFF
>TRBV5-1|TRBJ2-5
CASNAIPGEAETQYF
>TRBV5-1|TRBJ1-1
CASSLQGQTEAFF
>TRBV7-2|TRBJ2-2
CASAPDTNTGELFF
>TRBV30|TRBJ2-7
CAWNVLGSYEQYF
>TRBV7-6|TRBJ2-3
CASSSFATSTDTQYF
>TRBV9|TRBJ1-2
CASSAGAGYNYGYTF
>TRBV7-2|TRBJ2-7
CASSAPGLAGGYEQYF
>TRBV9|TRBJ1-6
CASSVSRPGTNSPLHF
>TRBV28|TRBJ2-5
CASRVSGQETQYF